Below, one T cell receptor beta chain is given with its context. This sample is part of a study of shared clonotypes between healthy human individuals. This CDR3 is built from 14 residues. Trimming took 2 bases from V and 3 from J, leaving 10 bases between them. Germline values: CDR1 MNHEY, CDR2 SVGAGI. Across several immunoSEQ plates, the genomic DNA of each subset was split evenly. In the authors' workflow: ImmunoSEQ sequences covered only the junction and lacked quality scores; filtering therefore differed. Using immunoSEQ multiplex PCR, the repertoire was profiled, and TCRdb retains in-frame clones only, with some absent. V and J calls and clone size are those listed in that table; D and trimming were worked out from the DNA. The data show approximately 840,000 clones, with about 97% seen just once and about 0.25% held by the top ten. CD8 cells classed as naive were CD45RO-negative and positively selected for CCR7, excluding terminally differentiated effector memory CD45RA+ cells.

The sample taken for sequencing was naive CD8+ T cells sorted from blood. The J gene is TRBJ1-2, the V gene TRBV6-5; weak D call: TRBD1 (5 bases). The clonotype originates from a man aged 30-40 years in good health. As DNA, the CDR3 is TGTGCCAGCAGTTACCGCACAGGTGACTATGGCTACACCTTC. It encodes CASSYRTGDYGYTF.